This T cell receptor beta chain appears in the sequencing data of a study of cytomegalovirus exposure and HLA in healthy donors. The overall study: From donors who were HLA-typed, an early data release held about 85 million unique TCRs.

The PCR used 60 Vbeta and 13 Jbeta primers. Assay: immunoSEQ multiplex PCR; the TCRdb copy retains only in-frame clones and omits some. The sample has 100,000 to 150,000 clones; 81% are singletons. The TCR sequence derives from a woman in her 30s in good health and CMV-seronegative. Sequencing input: PBMCs.

The CDR3 DNA reads TGTGCCAGCATCAGGTCGGATATCTTCGGGGGGCGGTGGCAGTTCTTC. Protein sequence: CASIRSDIFGGRWQFF. The gene calls are TRBV2 and TRBJ2-1; D may be TRBD2 (7 bases). CDR3 length: 16 amino acids. The germline CDR1 and CDR2 sequences are SNHLY and FYNNEI. Trimming stripped 7 bases from V and 12 bases from J, with 28 bases between.